This TCR beta chain was captured by sequencing in a study of T-cell reconstitution after alpha-beta-depleted transplantation in children. The CDR3 consists of 13 residues. Germline V gives CDR1 KGHDR, CDR2 SFDVKD. V lost 5 bases, J lost 2 bases, and 2 bases stayed unmatched. This clonotype was counted many times. Its antigen is currently unknown. Points from the study as a whole: Alpha-beta T cells about two months after transplant reportedly derived from several hundred expanded graft clones. Surviving recipient T cells and thymic progenitors underlay high day-60 TCRbeta diversity in some patients. T-cell counts and diversity were attributed mostly to newly produced T cells one year after transplant.

This sample's TCRbeta library carried unique molecular identifier barcodes. From the PCR reads, TCRdb called clonotypes with MiXCR, one entry per CDR3 protein. This table holds about 110,000 distinct CDR3 sequences, about 6.4% found once. This clonotype was sampled from a male patient between 2 and 9 years old who had a stem cell transplant for acute lymphoblastic leukemia, so the T cells may come from the graft donor. The sequenced sample was PBMCs, mostly from graft donor cells, obtained 360 days after TCRalphabeta/CD19-depleted stem cell transplant. V is TRBV24-1 and J is TRBJ2-7, with TRBD1 matching 7 bases. CDR3: CATSGGQTYEQYF. The CDR3 nucleotides read TGTGCCACCAGTGGGGGACAGACCTACGAGCAGTACTTC.